Each of the 30 T cell receptor beta chains below was sequenced from the same sample in a study of long-term antiretroviral therapy in people with HIV. It was version v3.0 of the immunoSEQ assay that was run at survey level. The table came from immunoSEQ multiplex PCR; TCRdb's copy has only in-frame clones and leaves some out. The data hold over 20,000 clones, with roughly 88% observed a single time. Here the sequenced sample was unsorted PBMCs, taken 0.6 years after starting antiretroviral therapy. The receptors stem from a man between 60 and 75 years old with HIV.

The rearrangement joins TRBV5-8 to TRBJ1-5; no clear D. Germline CDR1 and CDR2: SGHTS and YDEGEE. The length of the CDR3 is 15 residues. V lost 3 bases and J 6 bases, leaving 16 bases between the germline ends. CDR3 DNA: TGTGCCAGCAGCTATCGGACGGGCCCTGGTCAGCCCCAGCATTTT. This codes for CASSYRTGPGQPQHF. Filled out from reference TRBV5-8 and TRBJ1-5, the complete variable domain reads EAGVTQSPTHLIKTRGQQATLRCSPISGHTSVYWYQQALGLGLQFLLWYDEGEERNRGNFPPRFSGRQFPNYSSELNVNALELEDSALYLCASSYRTGPGQPQHFGDGTRLSIL.

This chain uses TRBV19 with TRBJ1-1; D is undetermined. Germline CDR1 and CDR2: LNHDA and SQIVND (reference sequence). The V end lost 2 bases, the J end lost 0 bases, and 13 bases lay between the germline ends. This CDR3 spans 16 amino acids. For the CDR3, the DNA is TGTGCCAGTAGTATAAGTCTTCGTAGCTTGAACACTGAAGCTTTCTTT. It is translated as CASSISLRSLNTEAFF. Using reference TRBV19 and TRBJ1-1 for the parts outside the CDR3, the full variable domain is DGGITQSPKYLFRKEGQNVTLSCEQNLNHDAMYWYRQDPGQGLRLIYYSQIVNDFQKGDIAEGYSVSREKKESFPLTVTSAQKNPTAFYLCASSISLRSLNTEAFFGQGTRLTVV.

The chain is built from TRBV11-2 and TRBJ2-5, with unresolved D. Germline values: CDR1 SGHAT, CDR2 FQNNGV. The germline V and J ends were trimmed by 0 bases and 4 bases, with 12 bases remaining between them. CDR3 length: 15 residues. The CDR3 region has the DNA TGTGCCAGCAGCTTAGAGTGGCAGGTTCGAGAGACCCAGTACTTC. Protein product: CASSLEWQVRETQYF.

V and J are TRBV5-6 and TRBJ2-2; D is ambiguous. This CDR3 has 14 residues. Per the germline V gene, CDR1 is SGHDT and CDR2 is YYEEEE. With 1 base removed from V and 1 base from J, the gap between germline ends came to 5 bases. The CDR3 here is CASSLRLNTGELFF. Written as DNA, the CDR3 is TGTGCCAGCAGCTTGAGGCTGAACACCGGGGAGCTGTTTTTT.

CDR3 coding DNA: TGTGCCAGCAGCCCAGGGACAGTTGCCTCTGGAAACACCATATATTTT. This codes for CASSPGTVASGNTIYF. This chain connects TRBV7-2 to TRBJ1-3; 7 bases agree with TRBD1. The CDR3 sequence is 16 residues long. Unmatched junction bases numbered 7, after V lost 5 bases and J lost 0 bases. Per germline, CDR1 SGHTA and CDR2 FQGNSA.

This clone has just a few counts. The chain combines TRBV2 with TRBJ2-5; tentatively, D is TRBD1 (5 bases). The V end was cut by 6 bases, the J end by 7 bases, with 12 bases between. This CDR3 contains 12 residues. CDR1 and CDR2 (germline): SNHLY, FYNNEI. The CDR3 here is CASRTGLGTQYF. CDR3 sequence (DNA): TGTGCCAGCAGAACAGGTCTGGGGACCCAGTACTTC.

This chain uses TRBV27 with TRBJ2-7, with D unresolved. The germline V gene encodes CDR1 MNHEY and CDR2 SMNVEV (reference sequence). The germline V and J ends were trimmed by 6 bases and 4 bases, with 10 bases remaining between them. The CDR3 covers 12 residues. The CDR3: CASSFITYEQYF. The CDR3 nucleotides read TGTGCCAGCAGCTTCATTACGTACGAGCAGTACTTC.

In DNA, the CDR3 is TGTGCCAGCTCACCTATACAGGGTCCAGAGACCCAGTACTTC. Residues: CASSPIQGPETQYF. V and J are TRBV18 and TRBJ2-5, with D tentatively TRBD1 (6 bases). The CDR3 loop spans 14 amino acids. Germline V gene sequence: CDR1 KGHSH, CDR2 LQKENI. Deletions cut 3 bases from V and 4 bases from J, with 12 bases between.

The J gene is TRBJ1-1, the V gene TRBV10-2; 8 nucleotides align to TRBD1. Trimming at V came to 2 bases and at J to 13 bases, leaving 9 bases not matched to a gene. The CDR3 is 13 amino acids. Germline values: CDR1 WSHSY, CDR2 SAAADI. CDR3: CASSEVDRAQGFF. In nucleotides, the CDR3 is TGCGCCAGCAGTGAGGTGGACAGGGCGCAGGGTTTCTTT.

This chain connects TRBV7-2 to TRBJ2-2; possibly TRBD1 or TRBD2 for D (5 bases each). Germline lookup yields CDR1 SGHTA and CDR2 FQGNSA. V lost 1 base and J 7 bases, leaving 16 bases between the germline ends. This CDR3 region has 16 residues. This CDR3 reads CASSLERLAGIGELFF. In DNA form, the CDR3 reads TGTGCCAGCAGCTTAGAAAGGCTAGCAGGGATCGGGGAGCTGTTTTTT.

The gene calls are TRBV5-1 and TRBJ1-1, with D unresolved. V gave up 6 bases and J gave up 1 base, with 7 bases separating them. The CDR3 runs to 12 residues. Germline values: CDR1 SGHRS, CDR2 YFSETQ. In nucleotides, the CDR3 is TGCGCCAGCAAGCAGACGAACACTGAAGCTTTCTTT. Protein product: CASKQTNTEAFF.

This chain joins TRBV11-2 and TRBJ2-1; D is possibly TRBD1 (5 bases). Trimming removed 0 bases from V and 8 bases from J, with 14 bases in between. Germline CDR1 is SGHAT and CDR2 is FQNNGV. This CDR3 comprises 15 residues. The CDR3 loop is CASSLEIAPGHEQFF. In nucleotides, the CDR3 is TGTGCCAGCAGCTTAGAAATTGCCCCAGGGCATGAGCAGTTCTTC.

The CDR3 DNA follows: TGCGCCAGCAGTCTCGCTCCCACTGCGAACACTGAAGCTTTCTTT. Translated: CASSLAPTANTEAFF. The chain combines TRBV23-1 with TRBJ1-1; D uncertain. TRBV23-1 is an ORF for which the function is uncertain. Deletions cut 4 bases from V and 1 base from J, with 13 bases between. The CDR3 has 15 residues.

This chain connects TRBV18 to TRBJ2-2; no clear D gene. The CDR3 is 14 amino acids. CDR1 and CDR2 (germline): KGHSH, LQKENI. V gave up 3 bases and J gave up 6 bases, with 11 bases separating them. The CDR3 reads CASSPEAFSGELFF. The CDR3 DNA follows: TGTGCCAGCTCACCCGAGGCTTTTTCCGGGGAGCTGTTTTTT.

The V call is TRBV28, the J call TRBJ2-7; D may be TRBD1 (5 bases). CDR3 size: 12 residues. Trimming took 10 bases from V and 0 from J, leaving 10 bases between them. Germline CDR1 reads MDHEN; CDR2 reads SYDVKM. The CDR3 sequence: CATETVSYEQYF. In DNA form, the CDR3 reads TGTGCCACCGAGACAGTCTCCTACGAGCAGTACTTC.

The gene calls are TRBV27 and TRBJ1-2; 12 bases map to TRBD1. The CDR3 consists of 17 residues. V dropped 4 bases and J dropped 2; count of bases not matched to a gene: 8. Germline V CDR1 and CDR2: MNHEY, SMNVEV (reference sequence). The CDR3 DNA sequence: TGTGCCAGCAGTTCCCTCGGGACAGGGGGCAGAAACTATGGCTACACCTTC. Translation: CASSSLGTGGRNYGYTF.

This chain joins TRBV27 and TRBJ1-4; D is uncertain. Germline lookup yields CDR1 MNHEY and CDR2 SMNVEV (reference sequence). The V and J ends lost 0 bases and 6 bases respectively, with 8 bases between them. There are 14 residues in the CDR3. The CDR3 nucleotides are TGTGCCAGCAGTTTATCCAACCGACATGAAAAACTGTTTTTT. Translating gives CASSLSNRHEKLFF. Drawing the rest from reference TRBV27 and TRBJ1-4, the complete variable domain is EAQVTQNPRYLITVTGKKLTVTCSQNMNHEYMSWYRQDPGLGLRQIYYSMNVEVTDKGDVPEGYKVSRKEKRNFPLILESPSPNQTSLYFCASSLSNRHEKLFFGSGTQLSVL.

CDR3 DNA sequence: TGCGCCAGCAGTCAGACCCCGAGGGGGCGTCAAGAGACCCAGTACTTC. Translated, it gives CASSQTPRGRQETQYF. This rearrangement joins TRBV23-1 to TRBJ2-5; 7 nucleotides match TRBD1. TRBV23-1 is an ORF; its function is uncertain. V shed 3 bases and J 2 bases; nucleotides not matched to a gene: 9. This CDR3 region has 16 residues.

The rearrangement joins TRBV7-2 to TRBJ2-7; D might be TRBD1 or TRBD2, each matching 5 bases. Germline-derived CDR1 and CDR2 are SGHTA and FQGNSA. The V gene lost 4 bases and the J gene lost 4 bases, with 14 bases spanning the gap. This CDR3 comprises 14 residues. The CDR3 protein is CASSSPEGRYEQYF. The CDR3 region has the DNA TGTGCCAGCAGCTCACCTGAGGGGCGGTACGAGCAGTACTTC. Supplemented by reference TRBV7-2 and TRBJ2-7, the full variable domain reads GAGVSQSPSNKVTEKGKDVELRCDPISGHTALYWYRQSLGQGLEFLIYFQGNSAPDKSGLPSDRFSAERTGGSVSTLTIQRTQQEDSAVYLCASSSPEGRYEQYFGPGTRLTVT.

V usage is TRBV19 and J usage is TRBJ1-2; no firm D call. With 1 base removed from V and 3 bases from J, the gap between germline ends came to 12 bases. Germline CDR1 LNHDA, CDR2 SQIVND (reference sequence). This CDR3 has 15 residues. In nucleotides, the CDR3 is TGTGCCAGTAGTATAGGGGCCCGGGCGCACTATGGCTACACCTTC. This sequence encodes CASSIGARAHYGYTF.

The chain has TRBV29-1 and TRBJ1-2; 8 bases match TRBD1. This CDR3 contains 13 residues. V was clipped by 3 bases and J by 5 bases; unmatched bases: 5. CDR1 and CDR2 (germline): SQVTM, ANQGSEA. CDR3 protein: CSVEGTGSYGYTF. CDR3 in DNA: TGCAGCGTTGAGGGGACAGGTTCATATGGCTACACCTTC.

The chain links TRBV19 to TRBJ1-4; D is ambiguous. V lost 3 bases, J lost 5 bases, and 10 bases lay in between. The CDR3 runs 14 residues. Germline-derived CDR1 and CDR2 are LNHDA and SQIVND (reference sequence). The CDR3 region has the DNA TGTGCCAGTAGTATCCCAGGCGGGAATGAAAAACTGTTTTTT. It encodes CASSIPGGNEKLFF.

V gene TRBV9 combines with J gene TRBJ2-7; TRBD2 aligns across 7 bases. Trimming took 3 bases from V and 3 from J; bases not matched to a gene: 6. The CDR3 has 14 residues. The germline V gene has CDR1 SGDLS and CDR2 YYNGEE. CDR3 sequence reads: CASSESGENYEQYF. In nucleotides, the CDR3 is TGTGCCAGCAGCGAGAGCGGGGAGAACTACGAGCAGTACTTC.

The chain employs TRBV5-1 and TRBJ2-7, with D tentatively TRBD2 (6 bases). Germline V CDR1 and CDR2: SGHRS, YFSETQ. There are 15 residues in the CDR3. Trimming shortened V by 0 bases and J by 6 bases, and 16 bases separated the two germline ends. CDR3 DNA sequence: TGCGCCAGCAGCTTGGCAGGCGGGGACCCCTCCGAGCAGTACTTC. It codes for CASSLAGGDPSEQYF.

V usage is TRBV19 and J usage is TRBJ2-7; D is perhaps TRBD1 or TRBD2 (5 bases each). The V gene's germline CDR1 is LNHDA and CDR2 SQIVND (reference sequence). V was pared by 5 bases and J by 1 base, with 15 bases between. CDR3 size: 15 residues. The CDR3 loop reads CASSLRATRSYEQYF. The CDR3, as DNA: TGTGCCAGTAGTCTCAGGGCAACTAGGTCCTACGAGCAGTACTTC.

This chain links TRBV7-9 with TRBJ1-1, with unresolved D. The germline gives CDR1 SEHNR, CDR2 FQNEAQ (reference sequence). The CDR3 loop spans 13 amino acids. The V gene lost 2 bases and the J gene lost 3 bases, with 7 bases spanning the gap. CDR3 loop: CASSLFLDTEAFF. Here the CDR3 DNA reads TGTGCCAGCAGCTTATTTTTGGACACTGAAGCTTTCTTT.

This clone occurred once. J is TRBJ1-1 and V is TRBV6-5; D not resolved. CDR1 MNHEY and CDR2 SVGAGI come from the germline V gene. The CDR3 has 14 amino acids. V was trimmed by 6 bases and J by 1 base, leaving 12 bases between them. CDR3 coding DNA: TGTGCCAGCAGCAAGAGCTGGGGGAACACTGAAGCTTTCTTT. Translation: CASSKSWGNTEAFF.

J is TRBJ2-3 and V is TRBV27; D call uncertain. The germline V gene encodes CDR1 MNHEY and CDR2 SMNVEV (reference sequence). Trimming stripped 6 bases from V and 2 bases from J, with 12 bases between. This CDR3 has 14 residues. CDR3 region: CASRPYGHTDTQYF. The CDR3 DNA sequence: TGTGCCAGCAGGCCTTACGGGCACACAGATACGCAGTATTTT.

The genes are TRBV5-6 and TRBJ2-5; TRBD2 matches 11 bases. The junction had 7 bases not matched to a gene; V was cut back by 0 bases and J by 3 bases. Germline CDR1 SGHDT, CDR2 YYEEEE. This CDR3 region has 17 residues. The CDR3 is CASSLALAGGRKETQYF. The CDR3 DNA reads as TGTGCCAGCAGCTTGGCCCTAGCGGGGGGCAGGAAAGAGACCCAGTACTTC.

The rearrangement joins TRBV5-1 to TRBJ1-1, with D unclear. V lost 1 base to trimming and J lost 1 base, with 8 bases between them. Germline loops: CDR1 SGHRS, CDR2 YFSETQ. This CDR3 contains 14 residues. The CDR3 sequence is CASSLFEGNTEAFF. CDR3 sequence (DNA): TGCGCCAGCAGCTTGTTTGAGGGGAACACTGAAGCTTTCTTT. Drawing the rest from reference TRBV5-1 and TRBJ1-1, the complete variable domain is KAGVTQTPRYLIKTRGQQVTLSCSPISGHRSVSWYQQTPGQGLQFLFEYFSETQRNKGNFPGRFSGRQFSNSRSEMNVSTLELGDSALYLCASSLFEGNTEAFFGQGTRLTVV.